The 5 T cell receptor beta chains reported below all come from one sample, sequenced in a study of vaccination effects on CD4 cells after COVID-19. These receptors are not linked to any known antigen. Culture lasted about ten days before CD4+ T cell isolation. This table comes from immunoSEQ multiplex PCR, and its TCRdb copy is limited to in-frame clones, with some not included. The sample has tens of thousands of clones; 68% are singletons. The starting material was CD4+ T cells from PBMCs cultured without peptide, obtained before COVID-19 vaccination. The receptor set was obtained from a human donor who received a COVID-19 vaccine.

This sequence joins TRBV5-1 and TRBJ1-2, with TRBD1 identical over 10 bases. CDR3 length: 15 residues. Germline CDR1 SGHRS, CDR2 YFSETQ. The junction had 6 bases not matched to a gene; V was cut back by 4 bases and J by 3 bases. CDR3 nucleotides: TGCGCCAGCAGCCTAAGACAGGGGGCGGACTATGGCTACACCTTC. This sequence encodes CASSLRQGADYGYTF.

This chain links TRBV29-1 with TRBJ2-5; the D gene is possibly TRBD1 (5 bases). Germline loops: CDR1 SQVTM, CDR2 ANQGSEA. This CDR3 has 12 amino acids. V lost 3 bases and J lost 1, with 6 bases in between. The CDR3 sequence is CSVDQGQETQYF. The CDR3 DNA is TGCAGCGTTGATCAGGGCCAAGAGACCCAGTACTTC. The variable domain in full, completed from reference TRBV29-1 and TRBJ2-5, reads SAVISQKPSRDICQRGTSLTIQCQVDSQVTMMFWYRQQPGQSLTLIATANQGSEATYESGFVIDKFPISRPNLTFSTLTVSNMSPEDSSIYLCSVDQGQETQYFGPGTRLLVL.

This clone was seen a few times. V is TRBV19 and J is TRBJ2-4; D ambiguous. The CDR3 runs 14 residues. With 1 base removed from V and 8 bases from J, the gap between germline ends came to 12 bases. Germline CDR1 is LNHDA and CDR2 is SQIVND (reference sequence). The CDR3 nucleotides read TGTGCCAGTAGTATAGGAAGTCCAAGGGACATTCAGTACTTC. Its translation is CASSIGSPRDIQYF.

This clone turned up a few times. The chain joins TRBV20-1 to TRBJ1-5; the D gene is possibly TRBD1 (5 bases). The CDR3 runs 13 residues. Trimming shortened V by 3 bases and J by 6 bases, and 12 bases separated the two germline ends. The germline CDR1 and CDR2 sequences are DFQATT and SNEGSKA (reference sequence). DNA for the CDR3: TGCAGTGCTAGTCAGGGTGTTGGTCAGCCCCAGCATTTT. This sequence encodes CSASQGVGQPQHF.

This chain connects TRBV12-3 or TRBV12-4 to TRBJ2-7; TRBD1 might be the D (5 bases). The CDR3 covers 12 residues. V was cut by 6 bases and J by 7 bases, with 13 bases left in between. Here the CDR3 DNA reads TGTGCCAGCAGCCTAAGTAAGGGGGAGCAGTACTTC. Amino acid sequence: CASSLSKGEQYF.